The clone carrying this T cell receptor beta chain was seen a few times. Antigen unknown. These data come from a study of identical twins. Overall study findings and caveats: There was an excess of low generation probability in the out-of-frame alpha sequences that twins shared.

The V end lost 5 bases, the J end lost 2 bases, and 13 bases lay between the germline ends. This CDR3 comprises 15 residues. Germline V lookup: CDR1 MDHEN, CDR2 SYDVKM. TCRdb ran MiXCR on the 5' RACE reads and lists one entry per CDR3 protein. The repertoire consists of some 760,000 distinct CDR3 sequences, with 15% to 20% occurring once and the leading ten covering under 15%. The data also belong to a second study, concerning T cells expressing NK-cell markers. As that report states: Sorting was restricted to alpha-beta TCR T cells by an anti-gamma-delta TCR antibody in several experiments. Dominant NKG2C+ clonotypes made up roughly 1.0-7.5% of CD8+ T cells in several donors.

Sequenced: PBMCs. The J gene is TRBJ2-1, the V gene TRBV28; D perhaps matches TRBD2 (5 bases). The TCR originated in a woman aged 18 to 35 in good health. The CDR3 nucleotides are TGTGCCAGCAGTCCTCCAGCGGCGGCCTACAATGAGCAGTTCTTC. Its protein product is CASSPPAAAYNEQFF.